Shown below are 23 T cell receptor beta chains from a single sample sequenced in a study of cytomegalovirus exposure and HLA in healthy donors. PCR amplification relied on 60 Vbeta primers (plus 13 Jbeta primers). TCRdb keeps only in-frame clones here, not all; method: immunoSEQ multiplex PCR. The sample lists more than 95,000 clones; 9.5% to 15% were seen once. Input material: PBMCs. These receptors all come from a man between 35 and 55 years old in good health and CMV-seropositive.

V is TRBV11-3 and J is TRBJ1-1; tentatively, D is TRBD1 (5 bases). V lost 1 base and J 2 bases, leaving 8 bases between the germline ends. The CDR3 is made up of 14 amino acids. CDR1 is SGHNT, CDR2 YENEEA, per germline. The DNA for the CDR3 is TGTGCCAGCAGCTTAGGGGGCATCAACACTGAAGCTTTCTTT. As protein: CASSLGGINTEAFF.

This clone occurred a few times. The chain is built from TRBV6-1 and TRBJ1-5, with TRBD1 identical over 9 bases. V shed 4 bases and J 6 bases; nucleotides not matched to a gene: 4. The germline V gene encodes CDR1 MNHNS and CDR2 SASEGT. This CDR3 contains 14 residues. The CDR3 DNA sequence: TGTGCCAGCAGTGGGGGACAGGGAGGTCAGCCCCAGCATTTT. It codes for CASSGGQGGQPQHF.

The sample holds a few counts of this clone. The genes are TRBV21-1 and TRBJ2-1; the DNA was not compared with TRBD1, the D call given in the table. TRBV21-1 is a pseudogene locus. This CDR3 contains 16 residues. The CDR3 loop is CASSPFRDRVPLQQFF. The CDR3 nucleotides are TGTGCCAGCAGCCCCTTCCGGGACAGGGTACCACTACAGCAGTTCTTC.

This clone was seen a handful of times. At one end, the junction sequence differs from germline, possibly due to a read error. This rearrangement joins TRBV5-4 to TRBJ1-5; possibly TRBD1 for D (6 bases). This CDR3 spans 15 amino acids. The germline V gene encodes CDR1 SGHNT and CDR2 YYREEE (reference sequence). In DNA, the CDR3 is TGTGCCAGCAGCTTGGGGGGGACATCGGATCAGCCCCAGAATTTT. This gives the protein CASSLGGTSDQPQNF. The whole variable domain, filled in from reference TRBV5-4 and TRBJ1-5, reads ETGVTQSPTHLIKTRGQQVTLRCSSQSGHNTVSWYQQALGQGPQFIFQYYREEENGRGNFPPRFSGLQFPNYSSELNVNALELDDSALYLCASSLGGTSDQPQNFGDGTRLSIL.

This clone was found a few times. Because it lacks the conserved phenylalanine or tryptophan at the end, this CDR3 is likely a read error. The limits of the CDR3 on the DNA are not certain, so only TCRdb's listed CDR3 is given. This rearrangement joins TRBV29-1 to TRBJ2-6; TRBD1, the D gene given by the table, was not confirmed from the DNA. Both ends counted, the CDR3 spans 16 residues. Germline V gene data show CDR1 as SQVTM and CDR2 as ANQGSEA. The CDR3 loop reads CRVGNLWQPGANVLIV.

This clone turned up a few times. The chain combines TRBV6-1 with TRBJ2-7; the match to TRBD2 covers 10 bases. Germline CDR1 reads MNHNS; CDR2 reads SASEGT. The CDR3 is 14 amino acids. V lost 7 bases, J lost 3 bases, and 6 bases stayed unmatched. The CDR3 region has the DNA TGTGCCAGCACCCTCCGGACTAGCGGCTACGAGCAGTACTTC. Encoded protein: CASTLRTSGYEQYF.

This clone was detected only a few times. This sequence joins TRBV27 and TRBJ1-1, with 7 nucleotides matching TRBD1. The CDR3 has 14 amino acids. With 1 base clipped from V and 12 bases from J, the junction kept 11 bases outside the gene matches. Per the germline V gene, CDR1 is MNHEY and CDR2 is SMNVEV (reference sequence). CDR3 bases: TGTGCCAGCAGTTTATTCCAACAGGGGAGCAGAACTTTCTTT. Translating it yields CASSLFQQGSRTFF.

This CDR3 is CASSRPGTGGNEQFF. CDR3 nucleotides: TGCGCCAGCAGCAGACCCGGGACAGGGGGGAATGAGCAGTTCTTC. The chain joins TRBV5-1 to TRBJ2-1; TRBD1 matches at 11 bases. Germline V gives CDR1 SGHRS, CDR2 YFSETQ. The ends lost 4 bases at V and 7 bases at J; junction bases unmatched: 7. CDR3 length: 15 amino acids.

The chain links TRBV5-5 to TRBJ1-2; D ambiguous. The V end was cut by 0 bases, the J end by 5 bases, with 17 bases between. This CDR3 region has 16 residues. Germline V CDR1 and CDR2: SGHKS, YYEKEE (reference sequence). The CDR3 sequence: CASSLAAGPMGYGYTF. The DNA of the CDR3 is TGTGCCAGCAGCTTGGCCGCGGGCCCGATGGGTTATGGCTACACCTTC.

The rearrangement uses TRBV6-5 and TRBJ1-2; weak D call: TRBD1 (5 bases). CDR3 length: 13 residues. Trimming cost V 6 bases and J 6 bases, with 14 bases left between them. CDR1 is MNHEY and CDR2 is SVGAGI in the germline V gene. CDR3 residues: CASSRPGVDGYTF. As DNA, the CDR3 is TGTGCCAGCAGCCGTCCGGGGGTCGATGGCTACACCTTC.

This clone occurred a few times. This chain uses TRBV6-5 with TRBJ2-7; D is possibly TRBD1 (6 bases). This CDR3 comprises 16 residues. The V end lost 0 bases, the J end lost 1 base, and 13 bases lay between the germline ends. CDR1 is MNHEY, CDR2 SVGAGI, per germline. The CDR3 is CASSYSWQGPSYEQYF. CDR3 sequence (DNA): TGTGCCAGCAGTTACTCTTGGCAGGGGCCTTCCTACGAGCAGTACTTC.

The chain is built from TRBV27 and TRBJ2-1, with 7 bases matching TRBD2. With 4 bases clipped from V and 7 bases from J, the junction kept 7 bases outside the gene matches. Germline values: CDR1 MNHEY, CDR2 SMNVEV (reference sequence). The CDR3 length is 14 residues. The CDR3 loop reads CASSSLLAPNEQFF. The CDR3 DNA sequence: TGTGCCAGCAGTTCTTTACTAGCGCCGAATGAGCAGTTCTTC.

J is TRBJ2-2 and V is TRBV5-1, with 7 bases that match TRBD2. CDR3 size: 15 residues. Germline V CDR1 and CDR2: SGHRS, YFSETQ. The trim removed 1 base at V and 1 base at J, leaving 1 base unmatched. CDR3 amino acids: CASSLPGGNTGELFF. Written as DNA, the CDR3 is TGCGCCAGCAGCTTGCCGGGAGGGAACACCGGGGAGCTGTTTTTT.

This clone turned up a few times. The chain couples TRBV11-1 to TRBJ2-7; maybe TRBD1 (6 bases). CDR1 and CDR2 from the germline V gene are SGHAT and FQDESV (reference sequence). The CDR3 spans 14 residues. V was cut by 3 bases and J by 2 bases, with 11 bases left in between. This CDR3 reads CASSLAGETYEQYF. In DNA, the CDR3 is TGTGCCAGCAGCTTGGCAGGGGAAACCTACGAGCAGTACTTC.

This clone was detected a few times. This rearrangement joins TRBV6-6 to TRBJ2-1; 13 nucleotides agree with TRBD2. Per the germline V gene, CDR1 is MNHNY and CDR2 is SVGAGI (reference sequence). The trim removed 5 bases at V and 7 bases at J, leaving 2 bases unmatched. This CDR3 is built from 14 residues. The CDR3: CASSTSGRVNEQFF. As DNA, the CDR3 is TGTGCCAGCAGTACTAGCGGGAGGGTTAATGAGCAGTTCTTC.

A few counts support this clone. V and J are TRBV28 and TRBJ2-7; tentatively, D is TRBD1 (6 bases). Germline CDR1 MDHEN, CDR2 SYDVKM. The CDR3 loop spans 14 amino acids. V lost 6 bases, J lost 2 bases, and 14 bases lay in between. The CDR3 sequence is CASRIQGNTYEQYF. DNA for the CDR3: TGTGCCAGCAGAATACAGGGAAATACCTACGAGCAGTACTTC.

This clone was seen more than once but under ten times. The gene calls are TRBV11-1 and TRBJ2-7, with 7 bases fitting TRBD1. Germline lookup yields CDR1 SGHAT and CDR2 FQDESV (reference sequence). The trim removed 6 bases at V and 0 bases at J, leaving 5 bases unmatched. The CDR3 length is 14 residues. The CDR3 spells CASSPGQASYEQYF. The CDR3 DNA sequence: TGTGCCAGCAGTCCCGGACAGGCCTCCTACGAGCAGTACTTC.

At least ten counts were recorded for this clone. This CDR3 is also generated by other DNA sequences in the sample. The chain couples TRBV2 to TRBJ2-5, with a weak D call TRBD1 (6 bases). CDR3 length equals 12 residues. Germline V gene lookup returns CDR1 SNHLY and CDR2 FYNNEI. Between the trimmed V and J ends, which lost 4 bases and 4 bases, there was a span of 7 bases. For the CDR3, the DNA is TGTGCCAGCAGTGGACAGGCAGAGACCCAGTACTTC. It yields the protein CASSGQAETQYF.

This clone was picked up a small number of times. The gene calls are TRBV30 and TRBJ1-1; tentative D call: TRBD1 (5 bases). Germline V gene data show CDR1 as GTSNPN and CDR2 as SVGIG (reference sequence). V lost 0 bases, J lost 5 bases, and 7 bases lay in between. The CDR3 covers 12 residues. The CDR3 protein is CAWSVGGTEAFF. In DNA form, the CDR3 reads TGTGCCTGGAGTGTGGGGGGGACTGAAGCTTTCTTT.

The V gene is TRBV19, the J gene TRBJ1-4, with 7 bases that match TRBD1. The germline CDR1 and CDR2 sequences are LNHDA and SQIVND (reference sequence). V lost 6 bases, J lost 5 bases, and 3 bases stayed unmatched. The CDR3 length is 13 residues. CDR3 DNA sequence: TGTGCCAGTAGCGCGGACAGGAATGAAAAACTGTTTTTT. It codes for CASSADRNEKLFF.

This clone has only a few counts. The rearrangement links TRBV6-1 to TRBJ2-5, with D perhaps TRBD2 (6 bases). CDR1 MNHNS and CDR2 SASEGT come from the germline V gene. The CDR3 contains 13 residues. V was cut by 3 bases and J by 5 bases, with 10 bases left in between. The DNA for the CDR3 is TGTGCCAGCAGTGACCTGGCGGGGGAGACCCAGTACTTC. This encodes CASSDLAGETQYF.

The chain uses TRBV6-6 and TRBJ1-2, with D possibly matching TRBD1 (6 bases). Germline V CDR1 and CDR2: MNHNY, SVGAGI (reference sequence). V gave up 2 bases and J gave up 4 bases, with 11 bases separating them. The CDR3 spans 14 residues. Here the CDR3 reads CASSYLTGPYGYTF. DNA for the CDR3: TGTGCCAGCAGTTACCTCACAGGGCCCTATGGCTACACCTTC.

This clone came up a few times. This chain links TRBV28 with TRBJ2-2, with unresolved D. V was clipped by 7 bases and J by 0 bases, with 9 bases between them. The CDR3 loop spans 14 amino acids. Per the germline V gene, CDR1 is MDHEN and CDR2 is SYDVKM. In DNA form, the CDR3 reads TGTGCCAGCAAACTCCAGGCGAACACCGGGGAGCTGTTTTTT. The encoded protein is CASKLQANTGELFF. Full variable domain (rest looked up from reference TRBV28 and TRBJ2-2): DVKVTQSSRYLVKRTGEKVFLECVQDMDHENMFWYRQDPGLGLRLIYFSYDVKMKEKGDIPEGYSVSREKKERFSLILESASTNQTSMYLCASKLQANTGELFFGEGSRLTVL.